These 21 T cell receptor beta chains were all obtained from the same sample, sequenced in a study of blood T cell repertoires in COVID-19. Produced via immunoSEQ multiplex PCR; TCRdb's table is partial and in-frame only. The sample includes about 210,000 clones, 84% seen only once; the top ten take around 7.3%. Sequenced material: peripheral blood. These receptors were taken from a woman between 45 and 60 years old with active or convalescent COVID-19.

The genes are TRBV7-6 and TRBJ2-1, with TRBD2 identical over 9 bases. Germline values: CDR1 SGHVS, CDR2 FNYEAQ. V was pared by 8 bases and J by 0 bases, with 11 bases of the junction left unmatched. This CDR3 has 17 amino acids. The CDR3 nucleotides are TGTGCCAGCGGAGGGTCTAGCGGGGCCAGCTCCTACAATGAGCAGTTCTTC. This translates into CASGGSSGASSYNEQFF.

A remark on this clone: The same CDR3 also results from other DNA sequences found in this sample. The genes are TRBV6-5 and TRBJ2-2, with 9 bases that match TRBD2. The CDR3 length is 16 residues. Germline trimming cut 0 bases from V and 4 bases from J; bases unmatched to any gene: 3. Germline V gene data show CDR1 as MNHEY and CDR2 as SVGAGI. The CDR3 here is CASSYSRAGGTGELFF. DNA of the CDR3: TGTGCCAGCAGTTACTCTAGAGCGGGGGGCACCGGGGAGCTGTTTTTT.

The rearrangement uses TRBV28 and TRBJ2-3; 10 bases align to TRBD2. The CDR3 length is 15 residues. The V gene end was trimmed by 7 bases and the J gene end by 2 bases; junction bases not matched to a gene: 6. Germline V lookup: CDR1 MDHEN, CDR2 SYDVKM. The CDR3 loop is CASTRTSGLTDTQYF. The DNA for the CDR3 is TGTGCCAGCACCCGGACTAGCGGACTCACAGATACGCAGTATTTT.

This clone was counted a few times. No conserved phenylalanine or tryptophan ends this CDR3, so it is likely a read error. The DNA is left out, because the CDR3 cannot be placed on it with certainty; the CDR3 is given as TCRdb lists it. The CDR3 sequence: CASSLEVTAFLSV. The chain carries TRBV7-9 and TRBJ1-2; TRBD1 is the table's D call, not checked against the DNA. The CDR3 comprises 13 residues, both ends counted. The germline V gene has CDR1 SEHNR and CDR2 FQNEAQ (reference sequence).

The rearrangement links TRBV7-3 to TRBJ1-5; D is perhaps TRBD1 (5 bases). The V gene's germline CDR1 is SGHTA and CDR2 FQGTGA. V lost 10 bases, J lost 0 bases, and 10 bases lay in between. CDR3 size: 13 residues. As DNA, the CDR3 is TGTGCCACCGCCAGGGATAGCAATCAGCCCCAGCATTTT. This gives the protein CATARDSNQPQHF. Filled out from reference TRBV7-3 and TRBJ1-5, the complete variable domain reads GAGVSQTPSNKVTEKGKYVELRCDPISGHTALYWYRQSLGQGPEFLIYFQGTGAADDSGLPNDRFFAVRPEGSVSTLKIQRTERGDSAVYLCATARDSNQPQHFGDGTRLSIL.

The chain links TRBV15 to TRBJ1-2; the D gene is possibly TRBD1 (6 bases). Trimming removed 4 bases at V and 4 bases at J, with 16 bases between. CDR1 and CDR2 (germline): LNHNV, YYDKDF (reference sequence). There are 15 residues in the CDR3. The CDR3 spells CATSTTGENLYGYTF. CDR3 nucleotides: TGTGCCACCAGCACGACAGGAGAAAACCTCTATGGCTACACCTTC.

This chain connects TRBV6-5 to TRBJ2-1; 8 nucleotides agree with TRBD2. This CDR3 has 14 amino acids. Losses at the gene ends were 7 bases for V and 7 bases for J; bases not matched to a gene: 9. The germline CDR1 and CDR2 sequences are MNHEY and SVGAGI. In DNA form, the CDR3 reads TGTGCCAGCATTAGCGGGGACCTCGAGAATGAGCAGTTCTTC. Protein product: CASISGDLENEQFF.

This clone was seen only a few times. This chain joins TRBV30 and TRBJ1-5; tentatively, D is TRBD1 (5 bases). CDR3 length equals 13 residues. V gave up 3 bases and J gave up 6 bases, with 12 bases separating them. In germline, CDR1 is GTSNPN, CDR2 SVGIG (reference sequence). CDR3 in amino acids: CAWRGQGSQPQHF. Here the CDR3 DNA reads TGTGCCTGGAGAGGTCAGGGCTCTCAGCCCCAGCATTTT.

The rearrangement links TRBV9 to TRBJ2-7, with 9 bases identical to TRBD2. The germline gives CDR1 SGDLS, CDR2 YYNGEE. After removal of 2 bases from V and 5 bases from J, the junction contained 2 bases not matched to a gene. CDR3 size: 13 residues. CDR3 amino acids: CASSVGTSNEQYF. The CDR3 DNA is TGTGCCAGCAGCGTCGGGACTAGCAACGAGCAGTACTTC.

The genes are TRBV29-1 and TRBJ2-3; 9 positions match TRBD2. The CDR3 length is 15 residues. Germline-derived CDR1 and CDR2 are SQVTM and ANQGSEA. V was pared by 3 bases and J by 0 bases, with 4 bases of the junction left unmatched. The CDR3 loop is CSVEGGGASTDTQYF. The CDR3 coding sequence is TGCAGCGTTGAGGGCGGGGGGGCAAGCACAGATACGCAGTATTTT.

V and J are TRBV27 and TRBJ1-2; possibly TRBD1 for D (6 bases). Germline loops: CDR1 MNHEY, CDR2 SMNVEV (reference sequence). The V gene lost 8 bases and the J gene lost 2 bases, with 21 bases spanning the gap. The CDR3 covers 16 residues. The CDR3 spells CASERGTGTLNYGYTF. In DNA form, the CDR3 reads TGTGCCAGCGAAAGGGGGACCGGGACGTTAAACTATGGCTACACCTTC.

CDR3 sequence: CSVAQGGETQYF. As DNA, the CDR3 is TGCAGCGTCGCACAGGGTGGCGAGACCCAGTACTTC. The V gene is TRBV29-1, the J gene TRBJ2-5; weak D call: TRBD1 (6 bases). V was cut by 6 bases and J by 5 bases, with 13 bases left in between. The CDR3 spans 12 residues. CDR1 and CDR2 (germline): SQVTM, ANQGSEA.

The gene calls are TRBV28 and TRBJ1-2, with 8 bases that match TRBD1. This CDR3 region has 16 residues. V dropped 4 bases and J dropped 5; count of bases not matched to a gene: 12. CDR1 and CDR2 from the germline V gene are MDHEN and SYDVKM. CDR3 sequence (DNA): TGTGCCAGCAGTTCTTCAGGGGGCGCGGAAGCTTATGGCTACACCTTC. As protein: CASSSSGGAEAYGYTF.

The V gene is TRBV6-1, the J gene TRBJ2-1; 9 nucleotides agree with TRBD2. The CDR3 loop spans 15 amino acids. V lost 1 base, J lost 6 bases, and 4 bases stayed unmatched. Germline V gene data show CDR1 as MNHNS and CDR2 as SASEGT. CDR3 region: CASSEVAGALNEQFF. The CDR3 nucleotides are TGTGCCAGCAGTGAAGTAGCGGGAGCCCTCAATGAGCAGTTCTTC.

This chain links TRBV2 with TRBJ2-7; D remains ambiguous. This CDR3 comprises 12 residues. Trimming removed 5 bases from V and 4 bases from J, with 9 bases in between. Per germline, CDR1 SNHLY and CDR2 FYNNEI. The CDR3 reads CASSLQEYEQYV. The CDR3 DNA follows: TGTGCCAGCAGTCTCCAGGAATACGAGCAGTACGTC.

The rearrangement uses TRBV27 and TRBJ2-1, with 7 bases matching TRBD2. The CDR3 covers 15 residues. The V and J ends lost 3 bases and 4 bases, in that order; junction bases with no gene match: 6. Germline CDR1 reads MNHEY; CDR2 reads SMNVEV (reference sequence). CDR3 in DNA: TGTGCCAGCAGTTTGGCACGGGGGGAGTACAATGAGCAGTTCTTC. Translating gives CASSLARGEYNEQFF.

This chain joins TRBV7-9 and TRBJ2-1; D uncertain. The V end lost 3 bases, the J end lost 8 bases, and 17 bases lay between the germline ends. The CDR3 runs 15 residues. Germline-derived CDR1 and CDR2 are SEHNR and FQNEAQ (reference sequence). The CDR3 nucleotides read TGTGCCAGCAGCTTCGCGGCAGAGCTCCTCCATGAGCAGTTCTTC. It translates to CASSFAAELLHEQFF.

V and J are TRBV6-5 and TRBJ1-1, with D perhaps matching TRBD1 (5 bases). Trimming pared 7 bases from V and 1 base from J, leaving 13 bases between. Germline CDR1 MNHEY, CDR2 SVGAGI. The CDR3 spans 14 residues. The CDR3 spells CASNFDRKNTEAFF. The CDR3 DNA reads TGTGCCAGCAACTTTGACAGAAAGAACACTGAAGCTTTCTTT.

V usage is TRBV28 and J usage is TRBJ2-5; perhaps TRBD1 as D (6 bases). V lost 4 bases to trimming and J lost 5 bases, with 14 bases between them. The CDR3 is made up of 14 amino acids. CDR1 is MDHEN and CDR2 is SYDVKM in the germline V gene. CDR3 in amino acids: CASSSLRGTETQYF. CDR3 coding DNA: TGTGCCAGCAGTTCGCTCAGGGGAACGGAGACCCAGTACTTC.

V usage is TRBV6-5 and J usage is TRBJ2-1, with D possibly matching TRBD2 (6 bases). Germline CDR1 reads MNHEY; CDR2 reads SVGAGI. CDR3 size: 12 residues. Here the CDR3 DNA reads TGTGCTACGGAGGGCAGATCCCAGTGGCAGTTCTTC. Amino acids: CATEGRSQWQFF.

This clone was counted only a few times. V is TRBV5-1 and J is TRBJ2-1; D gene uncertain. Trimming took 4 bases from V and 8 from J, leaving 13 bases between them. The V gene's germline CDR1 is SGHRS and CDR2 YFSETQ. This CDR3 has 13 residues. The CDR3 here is CASSLDLSDEQFF. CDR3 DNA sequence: TGCGCCAGCAGCCTGGACCTGAGCGATGAGCAGTTCTTC.